This T cell receptor beta chain was documented in a study of CD8 T cells in Susac syndrome. Overall study findings and caveats: Only a relatively small number of individuals were included in the TCR sequencing and HLA analysis.

Of note for this clonotype: Its specificity is unknown.

With random hexamers, reverse transcription was performed on about 0.5 to 1 ug of RNA. The CDR3 of TCR beta was amplified by immunoSEQ multiplex PCR across 54 Vbeta and 13 Jbeta. TCRdb processed the immunoSEQ multiplex PCR reads anew with MiXCR; each CDR3 protein has one entry. This table holds roughly 130,000 distinct CDR3 sequences, about 95% found once. The authors sequenced TCR beta from blood CD8+ and CD4+ T cells. TEMRA cells were FACS-enriched, and CD8+ and CD4+ T cells were isolated negatively. The ends were cut back, 0 bases at V and 7 bases at J, with 19 bases in the middle. This CDR3 spans 16 amino acids. CDR1 and CDR2 (germline): MNHEY, SVGAGI.

The clonotype originates from a human donor in good health. V gene TRBV6-5 combines with J gene TRBJ2-7; D is ambiguous. Sequenced material: CD4+ T cells from PBMCs. DNA for the CDR3: TGTGCCAGCAGTTACTCGACCGTGGCGGTTTCGGAAGAGCAGTACTTC. Its translation is CASSYSTVAVSEEQYF.